Below, 17 T cell receptor beta chains from the same sample are listed, as sequenced in a study of identical twins. MiXCR, run by TCRdb on the 5' RACE reads, gives a single entry per CDR3 protein. The table records some 500,000 distinct CDR3 sequences, 22% of them present only once. A further study also used this sample, focusing on T cells expressing NK-cell markers.

The sequenced sample consisted of CD4+ T cells sorted from blood. The receptors here all came from a woman aged 18-35 years in good health.

The V gene is TRBV20-1, the J gene TRBJ2-3, with D tentatively TRBD2 (6 bases). The CDR3 has 14 amino acids. V dropped 3 bases and J dropped 4 bases, with 14 bases sitting between them. Per the germline V gene, CDR1 is DFQATT and CDR2 is SNEGSKA (reference sequence). CDR3 DNA sequence: TGCAGTGCTAGTCGCCTAGCGAGGGCAGATACGCAGTATTTT. Protein product: CSASRLARADTQYF.

This clonotype has just a few counts. Written as DNA, the CDR3 is TGTGCCATCAGTGAACAGGGGGCGAGTGGCTACACCTTC. This encodes CAISEQGASGYTF. The rearrangement uses TRBV10-3 and TRBJ1-2; 9 nucleotides agree with TRBD1. The V segment lost 3 bases and the J segment 7 bases; nucleotides outside the gene matches: 3. The CDR3 is made up of 13 amino acids. From germline, CDR1 is ENHRY and CDR2 SYGVKD.

This clonotype showed up many times. V and J are TRBV12-3 or TRBV12-4 and TRBJ2-2; the match to TRBD1 covers 7 bases. There are 16 residues in the CDR3. Trimming took 6 bases from V and 0 from J; bases not matched to a gene: 7. CDR3 sequence (DNA): TGTGCCAGCAGCCGTCGAACAGGGGCGAACACCGGGGAGCTGTTTTTT. It is translated as CASSRRTGANTGELFF.

The CDR3 is CASSRAGENNEQFF. The CDR3 DNA is TGTGCCAGCAGCAGGGCGGGAGAAAACAATGAGCAGTTCTTC. This chain connects TRBV5-4 to TRBJ2-1, with 7 bases lining up with TRBD2. The ends lost 4 bases at V and 5 bases at J; junction bases unmatched: 6. The CDR3 runs to 14 residues. In germline, CDR1 is SGHNT, CDR2 YYREEE (reference sequence).

V usage is TRBV5-1 and J usage is TRBJ2-1; 9 bases fit TRBD2. The CDR3 has 15 residues. Germline CDR1 is SGHRS and CDR2 is YFSETQ. The junction had 5 bases not matched to a gene; V was cut back by 2 bases and J by 5 bases. This CDR3 is CASSFLAGAHNEQFF. The CDR3, as DNA: TGCGCCAGCAGCTTTTTAGCGGGAGCTCACAATGAGCAGTTCTTC.

The rearrangement joins TRBV24-1 to TRBJ2-1; 7 nucleotides line up with TRBD1. The CDR3 runs 15 residues. The V gene's germline CDR1 is KGHDR and CDR2 SFDVKD. The V segment lost 2 bases and the J segment 8 bases; nucleotides outside the gene matches: 8. CDR3 protein: CATSDSQGSGYEQFF. The CDR3 DNA follows: TGTGCCACCAGTGATTCACAGGGGTCGGGCTATGAGCAGTTCTTC.

In this sample, this clonotype turned up a few times. The chain joins TRBV3-1 to TRBJ2-5; weak D call: TRBD2 (7 bases). Looked up from germline, CDR1 is LGHDT and CDR2 is YNNKEL (reference sequence). Trimming removed 4 bases from V and 5 bases from J, with 20 bases in between. CDR3 length: 16 amino acids. The CDR3 DNA reads as TGTGCCAGCAGCCGACCACGGGGGGCCCTGGGGGAGACCCAGTACTTC. It is translated as CASSRPRGALGETQYF.

This clonotype was seen more than once but under ten times. This chain joins TRBV20-1 and TRBJ2-7, with 12 bases identical to TRBD2. The CDR3 is 14 residues long. V lost 5 bases, J lost 5 bases, and 7 bases stayed unmatched. Germline CDR1 is DFQATT and CDR2 is SNEGSKA (reference sequence). The CDR3 loop reads CSAPLRLAGDEQYF. CDR3 sequence (DNA): TGCAGTGCTCCCTTGCGACTAGCGGGAGACGAGCAGTACTTC.

This clonotype appeared a single time. The chain's CDR3 is CASSLVKLSDTEAFF. In nucleotides, the CDR3 is TGCGCCAGCAGCTTGGTGAAGTTAAGCGACACTGAAGCTTTCTTT. The chain links TRBV5-1 to TRBJ1-1; D is uncertain. Trimming shortened V by 0 bases and J by 3 bases, and 12 bases separated the two germline ends. From germline, CDR1 is SGHRS and CDR2 YFSETQ. This CDR3 has 15 residues.

This chain links TRBV5-4 with TRBJ2-2; D is undetermined. This CDR3 has 13 residues. Trimming left V 4 bases short and J 6 bases short, with 10 bases between. The germline gives CDR1 SGHNT, CDR2 YYREEE (reference sequence). For the CDR3, the DNA is TGTGCCAGCAGCCTTGGGCCACCCGGGGAGCTGTTTTTT. Amino acid sequence: CASSLGPPGELFF.

This clonotype was seen a single time. The rearrangement uses TRBV2 and TRBJ2-3; D not resolved. There are 13 residues in the CDR3. V was pared by 8 bases and J by 4 bases, with 13 bases between. The V gene's germline CDR1 is SNHLY and CDR2 FYNNEI. The CDR3 reads CASSGLAPDTQYF. For the CDR3, the DNA is TGTGCCAGCTCCGGCCTGGCCCCAGATACGCAGTATTTT.

This clonotype was seen only a few times. The chain combines TRBV2 with TRBJ2-4; D may be TRBD1 or TRBD2 (5 bases each). The germline CDR1 and CDR2 sequences are SNHLY and FYNNEI. Trimming shortened V by 1 base and J by 12 bases, and 19 bases separated the two germline ends. The CDR3 loop spans 15 amino acids. CDR3 residues: CASSEEGLGGSHQYF. The CDR3 DNA reads TGTGCCAGCAGTGAAGAGGGGCTAGGAGGTTCACATCAGTACTTC. Looking up the rest from reference TRBV2 and TRBJ2-4 gives the full variable domain: EPEVTQTPSHQVTQMGQEVILRCVPISNHLYFYWYRQILGQKVEFLVSFYNNEISEKSEIFDDQFSVERPDGSNFTLKIRSTKLEDSAMYFCASSEEGLGGSHQYFGAGTRLSVL.

The chain links TRBV4-3 to TRBJ2-5; 10 nucleotides line up with TRBD2. Trimming at V came to 2 bases and at J to 5 bases, leaving 14 bases not matched to a gene. CDR1 is LGHNA and CDR2 is YSLEER in the germline V gene. The CDR3 consists of 18 residues. The CDR3 here is CASSQRLAGSLVEETQYF. In nucleotides, the CDR3 is TGCGCCAGCAGCCAAAGACTAGCGGGCAGCCTAGTGGAGGAGACCCAGTACTTC.

This clonotype showed up many times. CDR3 amino acids: CASSFLAGPVDEQYF. CDR3 nucleotide sequence: TGTGCCAGCAGCTTTTTAGCGGGACCCGTGGATGAGCAGTACTTC. V gene TRBV7-9 combines with J gene TRBJ2-7, with TRBD2 matching over 8 bases. CDR3 size: 15 residues. J gave up 7 bases and V 3 bases, and 11 bases lay outside the gene matches. In germline, CDR1 is SEHNR, CDR2 FQNEAQ (reference sequence). Looking up the rest from reference TRBV7-9 and TRBJ2-7 gives the full variable domain: DTGVSQNPRHKITKRGQNVTFRCDPISEHNRLYWYRQTLGQGPEFLTYFQNEAQLEKSRLLSDRFSAERPKGSFSTLEIQRTEQGDSAMYLCASSFLAGPVDEQYFGPGTRLTVT.

This clonotype has a handful of counts. This rearrangement joins TRBV7-2 to TRBJ2-2; no clear D. Trimming pared 10 bases from V and 7 bases from J, leaving 22 bases between. Germline CDR1 and CDR2: SGHTA and FQGNSA. CDR3 length: 15 residues. The CDR3 loop is CATFVGPRVGGELFF. CDR3 bases: TGTGCCACCTTCGTCGGGCCGAGAGTCGGCGGGGAGCTGTTTTTT.

This chain links TRBV29-1 with TRBJ2-1; D is possibly TRBD2 (5 bases). The V and J ends lost 8 bases and 0 bases respectively, with 14 bases between them. Germline V lookup: CDR1 SQVTM, CDR2 ANQGSEA. This CDR3 spans 14 amino acids. The DNA for the CDR3 is TGCAGCCCCCGGACTTACAGCTCCTACAATGAGCAGTTCTTC. It yields the protein CSPRTYSSYNEQFF.

The chain uses TRBV2 and TRBJ1-2; D unresolved. Deletions cut 7 bases from V and 4 bases from J, with 19 bases between. The CDR3 sequence is 15 residues long. The germline V gene has CDR1 SNHLY and CDR2 FYNNEI. This CDR3 is CASTNLGSGSYGYTF. The CDR3 DNA follows: TGTGCCAGCACCAATCTCGGCAGCGGAAGCTATGGCTACACCTTC.